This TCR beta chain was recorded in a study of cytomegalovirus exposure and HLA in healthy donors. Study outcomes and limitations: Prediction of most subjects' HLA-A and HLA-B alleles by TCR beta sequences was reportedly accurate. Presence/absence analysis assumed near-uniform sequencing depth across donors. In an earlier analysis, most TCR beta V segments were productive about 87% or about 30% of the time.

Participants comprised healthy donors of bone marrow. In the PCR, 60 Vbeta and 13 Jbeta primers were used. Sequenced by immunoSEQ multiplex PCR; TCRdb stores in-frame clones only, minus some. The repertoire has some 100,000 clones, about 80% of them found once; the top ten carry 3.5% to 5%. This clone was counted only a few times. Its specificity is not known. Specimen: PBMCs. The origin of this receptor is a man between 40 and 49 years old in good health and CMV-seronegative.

The CDR3 sequence: CASSEGGQGTPQYF. DNA for the CDR3: TGTGCCAGCAGTGAAGGCGGACAGGGGACACCCCAGTACTTC. The chain links TRBV6-1 to TRBJ2-5; 9 nucleotides line up with TRBD1. The trim removed 1 base at V and 9 bases at J, leaving 6 bases unmatched. The germline CDR1 and CDR2 sequences are MNHNS and SASEGT. CDR3 length equals 14 residues.